The entry below describes one T cell receptor (beta chain). A much larger clonotype is one base distant, so this may be a read error. The data stem from a study of Japanese encephalitis immunity and Zika vaccine responses. This CDR3 contains 15 residues. From germline, CDR1 is LNHDA and CDR2 SQIVND (reference sequence). A single record per CDR3 protein comes from TCRdb applying MiXCR to the 5' RACE reads. Here the sample spans about 120 distinct CDR3 sequences, 11% to 15% being singletons. PBMCs were CFSE-labeled and cultured for about six days with peptide pools at about 0.94 ug/mL each. Live CD56-CD19-CD16-CD3+CD4+ cells with low CFSE were sorted unfixed as proliferating CD4 T cells.

This TCR was sampled from an adult woman who received an inactivated Zika virus vaccine. The specimen comprised antigen-activated CD4+ T cells from blood, cultured, sampled during a Zika inactivated vaccine study. This sequence joins TRBV19 and TRBJ1-1, with no clear D. In nucleotides, the CDR3 is TGTGTCAGTAGTATTTCCTCCGGGCGGGGCACTGAAGCTTTCTTT. The encoded protein is CVSSISSGRGTEAFF.